Following are 8 T cell receptor beta chains from one sample sequenced in a study of T-cell memory formation after mild COVID-19. TCRdb processed the 5' RACE reads anew with MiXCR; each CDR3 protein has one entry. Here the sample spans more than 150,000 distinct CDR3 sequences, 9.5% to 13% being singletons. Sequencing input: PBMCs or a T cell subset sorted from them (not recorded which). These receptors were collected from a young man who had mild COVID-19 (a few samples of this study predate the infection). Cell type and time point are not known.

This clonotype was observed many times. DNA of the CDR3: TGCGCCAGCAGTACGGGACAGATGGGAGAAAAACTGTTTTTT. As protein: CASSTGQMGEKLFF. The chain combines TRBV5-1 with TRBJ1-4; 7 bases match TRBD1. The CDR3 covers 14 residues. Germline loops: CDR1 SGHRS, CDR2 YFSETQ. J was trimmed by 8 bases and V by 5 bases; bases with no gene match: 9.

The table lists this clonotype with many counts. The rearrangement links TRBV10-2 to TRBJ2-5; D may match TRBD1 or TRBD2 (5 bases each). The V end was cut by 2 bases, the J end by 7 bases, with 20 bases between. There are 16 residues in the CDR3. Germline values: CDR1 WSHSY, CDR2 SAAADI. The CDR3 loop is CASSEGTYSTISTQYF. The DNA for the CDR3 is TGCGCCAGCAGTGAGGGGACGTACTCGACAATTTCGACCCAGTACTTC.

This clonotype was picked up a small number of times. The chain joins TRBV18 to TRBJ2-2; 9 nucleotides align to TRBD2. V shed 2 bases and J 5 bases; nucleotides not matched to a gene: 9. The germline CDR1 and CDR2 sequences are KGHSH and LQKENI. The CDR3 is 17 amino acids. The CDR3 nucleotides read TGTGCCAGCTCACCAGACGTCCTAGCGGGGTTGACCGGGGAGCTGTTTTTT. Translated, it gives CASSPDVLAGLTGELFF.

This clonotype came up many times. V usage is TRBV7-2 and J usage is TRBJ2-1; 8 positions agree with TRBD2. The CDR3 has 14 amino acids. The junction had 3 bases not matched to a gene; V was cut back by 1 base and J by 7 bases. Germline V lookup: CDR1 SGHTA, CDR2 FQGNSA. CDR3 nucleotides: TGTGCCAGCAGCTTAGGCGGGGGGAAAAATGAGCAGTTCTTC. It is translated as CASSLGGGKNEQFF. The full variable domain, completed using reference TRBV7-2 and TRBJ2-1, is GAGVSQSPSNKVTEKGKDVELRCDPISGHTALYWYRQSLGQGLEFLIYFQGNSAPDKSGLPSDRFSAERTGGSVSTLTIQRTQQEDSAVYLCASSLGGGKNEQFFGPGTRLTVL.

J is TRBJ1-1 and V is TRBV7-2; D perhaps matches TRBD1 (5 bases). Germline assignment: CDR1 SGHTA and CDR2 FQGNSA. The CDR3 covers 16 residues. Trimming removed 4 bases from V and 3 bases from J, with 18 bases in between. This CDR3 reads CASSSSVWGSDTEAFF. The CDR3 DNA reads TGTGCCAGCAGCTCATCCGTGTGGGGCAGCGACACTGAAGCTTTCTTT.

The gene calls are TRBV29-1 and TRBJ1-2, with 10 bases identical to TRBD1. Germline V lookup: CDR1 SQVTM, CDR2 ANQGSEA. V was pared by 7 bases and J by 6 bases, with 2 bases of the junction left unmatched. This CDR3 has 11 amino acids. CDR3 nucleotides: TGCAGCGCCGGACAGGGGGATGGCTACACCTTC. Residues: CSAGQGDGYTF.

This clonotype was seen only a few times. The junction and the germline gene differ at one end; a read error may be behind it. The chain carries TRBV6-2 or TRBV6-3 and TRBJ1-2; D is unresolved. The CDR3 length is 11 residues. In germline, CDR1 is MNHEY, CDR2 SVGEGT. The CDR3 region has the DNA TGTGCCAGCAGTCCTGGGCGTTGGACGGCCTTC. Its translation: CASSPGRWTAF.

This clonotype came up many times. CDR3 DNA: TGCGCCAGCAGCCAAGATTTCACTAGCGGGGGAACAGATACGCAGTATTTT. This gives the protein CASSQDFTSGGTDTQYF. This sequence joins TRBV4-1 and TRBJ2-3, with 11 nucleotides matching TRBD2. V shed 0 bases, J shed 3 bases, and the junction held 5 bases outside the gene matches. The CDR3 length is 17 residues. The V gene's germline CDR1 is MGHRA and CDR2 YSYEKL.